This TCR beta chain was captured in a study of cytomegalovirus exposure and HLA in healthy donors. Study-wide findings and caveats: In a later analysis, common viral pathogens appeared linked to several of the most significant clusters. Sequencing likely produced, as an artifact, a cluster of highly shared sequence variants.

PCR amplification relied on 60 Vbeta primers (plus 13 Jbeta primers). Here immunoSEQ multiplex PCR was the method, and the copy in TCRdb shows in-frame clones only, minus some. The sample includes approximately 110,000 clones, around 76% of them seen just once. On this clone: No antigen is known for it.

The TCR was taken from a woman aged 60 to 75 in good health and CMV-seropositive. The sample consisted of PBMCs.

The CDR3 DNA is TGCGCCAGCAGCCTAGGAAACAGCCCTTACTCTGGAAACACCATATATTTT. Its protein product is CASSLGNSPYSGNTIYF. J is TRBJ1-3 and V is TRBV4-3, with unresolved D. CDR1 and CDR2 from the germline V gene are LGHNA and YSLEER. There are 17 residues in the CDR3. The ends were cut back, 4 bases at V and 0 bases at J, with 16 bases in the middle.